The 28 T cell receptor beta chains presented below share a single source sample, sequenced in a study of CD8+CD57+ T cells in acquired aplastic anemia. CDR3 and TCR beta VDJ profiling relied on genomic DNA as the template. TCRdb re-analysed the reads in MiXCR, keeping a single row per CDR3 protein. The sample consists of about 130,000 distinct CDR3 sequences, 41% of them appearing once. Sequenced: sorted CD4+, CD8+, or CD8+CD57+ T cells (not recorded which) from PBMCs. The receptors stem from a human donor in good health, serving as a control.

The CDR3 DNA reads TGTGCCAGCAGTTTTCCCCGTCGGCAGGGGGGAGAAAAACTGTTTTTT. Translated: CASSFPRRQGGEKLFF. The rearrangement uses TRBV28 and TRBJ1-4, with 7 bases that match TRBD1. CDR1 is MDHEN and CDR2 is SYDVKM in the germline V gene. This CDR3 has 16 amino acids. With 3 bases clipped from V and 8 bases from J, the junction kept 12 bases outside the gene matches.

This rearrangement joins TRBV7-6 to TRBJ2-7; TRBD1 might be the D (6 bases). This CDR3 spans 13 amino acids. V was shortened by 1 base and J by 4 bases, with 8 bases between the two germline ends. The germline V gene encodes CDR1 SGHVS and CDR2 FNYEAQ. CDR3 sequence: CASSLDQGYEQYF. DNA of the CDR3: TGTGCCAGCAGCTTAGATCAGGGGTACGAGCAGTACTTC.

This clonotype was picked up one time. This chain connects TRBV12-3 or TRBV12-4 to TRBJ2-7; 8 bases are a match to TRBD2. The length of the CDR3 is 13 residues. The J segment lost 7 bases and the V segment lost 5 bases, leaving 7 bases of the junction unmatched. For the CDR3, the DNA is TGTGCCAGCAGTCAATCGGGAGGGGGTGAGCAGTACTTC. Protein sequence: CASSQSGGGEQYF.

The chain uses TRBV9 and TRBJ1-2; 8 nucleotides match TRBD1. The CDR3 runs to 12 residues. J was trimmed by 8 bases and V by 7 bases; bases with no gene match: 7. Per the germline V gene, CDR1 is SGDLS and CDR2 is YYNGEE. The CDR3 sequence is CASGAGGGGYTF. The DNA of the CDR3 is TGTGCCAGCGGCGCAGGGGGCGGCGGCTACACCTTC.

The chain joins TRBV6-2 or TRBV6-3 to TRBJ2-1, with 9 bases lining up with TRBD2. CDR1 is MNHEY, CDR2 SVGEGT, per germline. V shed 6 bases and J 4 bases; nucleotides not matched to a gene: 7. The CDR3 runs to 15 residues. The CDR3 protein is CASSQLAGLYNEQFF. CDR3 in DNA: TGTGCCAGCAGCCAACTAGCGGGCCTATACAATGAGCAGTTCTTC.

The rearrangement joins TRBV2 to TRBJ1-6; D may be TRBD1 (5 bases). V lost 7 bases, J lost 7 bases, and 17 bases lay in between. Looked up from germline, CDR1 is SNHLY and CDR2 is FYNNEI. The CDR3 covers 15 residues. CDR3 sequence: CASTVTGTSNSPLHF. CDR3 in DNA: TGTGCCAGCACCGTGACCGGGACTAGCAATTCACCCCTCCACTTT.

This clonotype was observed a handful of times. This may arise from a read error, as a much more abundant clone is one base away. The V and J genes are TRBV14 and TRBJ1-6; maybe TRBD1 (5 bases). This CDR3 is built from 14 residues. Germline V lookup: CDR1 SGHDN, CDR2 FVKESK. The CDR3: CAGSAQGLGSPLHF. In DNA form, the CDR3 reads TGTGCCGGCAGCGCCCAGGGACTTGGGTCACCCCTCCACTTT.

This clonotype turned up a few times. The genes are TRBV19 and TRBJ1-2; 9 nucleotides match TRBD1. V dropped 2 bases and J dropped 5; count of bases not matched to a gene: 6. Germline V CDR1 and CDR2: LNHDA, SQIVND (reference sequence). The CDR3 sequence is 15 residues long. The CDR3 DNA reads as TGTGCCAGTAGTATAAGGACCGGGACAGGGTATGGCTACACCTTC. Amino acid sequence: CASSIRTGTGYGYTF.

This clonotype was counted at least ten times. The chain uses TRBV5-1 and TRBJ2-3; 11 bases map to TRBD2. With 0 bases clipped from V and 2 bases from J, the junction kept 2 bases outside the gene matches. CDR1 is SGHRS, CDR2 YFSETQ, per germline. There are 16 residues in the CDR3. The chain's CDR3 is CASSLGLAGITDTQYF. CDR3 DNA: TGCGCCAGCAGCTTGGGACTAGCGGGGATCACAGATACGCAGTATTTT.

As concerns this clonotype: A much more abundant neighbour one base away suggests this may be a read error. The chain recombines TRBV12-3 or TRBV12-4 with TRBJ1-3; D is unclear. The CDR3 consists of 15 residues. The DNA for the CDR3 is TGTGCCACCCCAGAACCCCGCGGGTTTGGAAACGCCATATATTTT. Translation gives CATPEPRGFGNAIYF.

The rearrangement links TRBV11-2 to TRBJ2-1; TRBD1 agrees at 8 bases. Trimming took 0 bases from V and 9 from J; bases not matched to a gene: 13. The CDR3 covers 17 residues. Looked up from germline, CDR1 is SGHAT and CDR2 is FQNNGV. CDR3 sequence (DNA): TGTGCCAGCAGCTTAGATAATCAAGCAGGACAGGGTGGTGAGCAGTTCTTC. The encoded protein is CASSLDNQAGQGGEQFF.

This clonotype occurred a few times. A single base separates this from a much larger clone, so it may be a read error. The CDR3 DNA sequence: TGCGGTGCTGCTCTTGGACAGGGCGGCTATGGCTACACCTTC. Its protein product is CGAALGQGGYGYTF. The V and J genes are TRBV20-1 and TRBJ1-2, with TRBD1 matching 8 bases. The CDR3 runs to 14 residues. From germline, CDR1 is DFQATT and CDR2 SNEGSKA (reference sequence).

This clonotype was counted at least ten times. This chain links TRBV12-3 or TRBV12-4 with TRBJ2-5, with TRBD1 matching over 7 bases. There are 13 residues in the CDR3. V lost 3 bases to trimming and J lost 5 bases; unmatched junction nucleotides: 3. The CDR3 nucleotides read TGTGCCAGCAGTTTCAGGGGGTCGGAGACCCAGTACTTC. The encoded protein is CASSFRGSETQYF.

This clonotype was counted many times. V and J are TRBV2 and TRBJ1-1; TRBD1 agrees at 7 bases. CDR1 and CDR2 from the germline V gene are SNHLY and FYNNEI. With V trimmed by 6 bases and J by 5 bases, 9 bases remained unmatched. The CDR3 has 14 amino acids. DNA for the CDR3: TGTGCCAGCAGAGTTGACAGGGCGGGGACTGAAGCTTTCTTT. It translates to CASRVDRAGTEAFF.

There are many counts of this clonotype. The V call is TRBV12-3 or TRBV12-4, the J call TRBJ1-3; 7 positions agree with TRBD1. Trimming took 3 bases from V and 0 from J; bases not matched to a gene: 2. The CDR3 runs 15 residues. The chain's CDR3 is CASSLGTDSGNTIYF. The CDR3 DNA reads TGTGCCAGCAGTTTGGGGACAGACTCTGGAAACACCATATATTTT.

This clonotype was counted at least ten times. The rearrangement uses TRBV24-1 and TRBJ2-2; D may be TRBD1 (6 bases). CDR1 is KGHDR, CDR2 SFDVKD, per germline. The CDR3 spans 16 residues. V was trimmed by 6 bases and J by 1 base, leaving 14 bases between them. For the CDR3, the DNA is TGTGCCACCAGTCTAACCGGGACAATGAACACCGGGGAGCTGTTTTTT. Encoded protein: CATSLTGTMNTGELFF.

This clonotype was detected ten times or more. This CDR3 reads CASSGQNYGYTF. The CDR3 coding sequence is TGTGCCAGCAGTGGACAGAACTATGGCTACACCTTC. V is TRBV2 and J is TRBJ1-2, with D possibly being TRBD1 (5 bases). There are 12 residues in the CDR3. Germline V CDR1 and CDR2: SNHLY, FYNNEI. V shed 4 bases and J shed 2 bases, with 5 bases lying between them.

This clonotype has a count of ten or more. The CDR3 spells CASSLLEGGPNTEAFF. The CDR3 DNA is TGCGCCAGCAGCTTGTTAGAGGGAGGGCCAAACACTGAAGCTTTCTTT. The chain has TRBV5-1 and TRBJ1-1; D gene ambiguous. The CDR3 extends over 16 amino acids. Germline-derived CDR1 and CDR2 are SGHRS and YFSETQ. Trimming cost V 1 base and J 2 bases, with 15 bases left between them. The variable domain in full, completed from reference TRBV5-1 and TRBJ1-1, reads KAGVTQTPRYLIKTRGQQVTLSCSPISGHRSVSWYQQTPGQGLQFLFEYFSETQRNKGNFPGRFSGRQFSNSRSEMNVSTLELGDSALYLCASSLLEGGPNTEAFFGQGTRLTVV.

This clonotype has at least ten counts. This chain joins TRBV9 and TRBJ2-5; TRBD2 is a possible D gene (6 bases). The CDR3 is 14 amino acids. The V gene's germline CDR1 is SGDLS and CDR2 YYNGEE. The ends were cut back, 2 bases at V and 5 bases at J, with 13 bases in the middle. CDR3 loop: CASSVLGRDETQYF. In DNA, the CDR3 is TGTGCCAGCAGCGTCTTAGGGCGGGACGAGACCCAGTACTTC.

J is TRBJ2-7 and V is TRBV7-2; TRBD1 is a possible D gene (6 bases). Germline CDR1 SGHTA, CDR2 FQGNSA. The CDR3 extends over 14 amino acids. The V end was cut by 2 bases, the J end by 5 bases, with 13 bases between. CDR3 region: CASSLYTGSDEQYF. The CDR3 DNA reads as TGTGCCAGCAGCTTATATACAGGGAGCGACGAGCAGTACTTC.

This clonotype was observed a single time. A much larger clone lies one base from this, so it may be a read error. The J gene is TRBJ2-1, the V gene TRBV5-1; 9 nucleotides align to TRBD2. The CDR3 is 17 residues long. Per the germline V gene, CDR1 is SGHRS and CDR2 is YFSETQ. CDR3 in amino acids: CASGLGLAGSTYNEQFF. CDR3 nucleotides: TGCGCCAGCGGCTTGGGTCTAGCGGGATCGACCTACAATGAGCAGTTCTTC.

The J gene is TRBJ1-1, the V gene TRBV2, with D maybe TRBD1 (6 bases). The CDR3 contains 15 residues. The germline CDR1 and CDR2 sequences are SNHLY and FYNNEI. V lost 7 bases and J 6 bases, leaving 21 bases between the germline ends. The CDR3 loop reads CASIQLWGRTSEAFF. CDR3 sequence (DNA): TGTGCCAGCATCCAATTGTGGGGGCGAACTTCTGAAGCTTTCTTT.

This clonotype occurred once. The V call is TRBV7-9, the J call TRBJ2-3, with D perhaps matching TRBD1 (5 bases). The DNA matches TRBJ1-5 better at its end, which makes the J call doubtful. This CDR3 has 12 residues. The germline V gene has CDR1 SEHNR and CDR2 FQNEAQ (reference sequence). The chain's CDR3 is CASSYQTDTQHF. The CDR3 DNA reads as TGTGCCAGCAGCTACCAGACAGATACGCAGCATTTT.

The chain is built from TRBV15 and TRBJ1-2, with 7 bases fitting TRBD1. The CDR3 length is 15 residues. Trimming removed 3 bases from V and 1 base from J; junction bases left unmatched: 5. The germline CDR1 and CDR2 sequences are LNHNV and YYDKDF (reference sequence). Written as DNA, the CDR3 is TGTGCCACCAGCAGTATTACAGGGGATAACTATGGCTACACCTTC. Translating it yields CATSSITGDNYGYTF.

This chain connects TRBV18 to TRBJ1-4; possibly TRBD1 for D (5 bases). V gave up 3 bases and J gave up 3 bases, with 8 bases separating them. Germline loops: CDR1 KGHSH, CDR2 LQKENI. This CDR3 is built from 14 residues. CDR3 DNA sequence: TGTGCCAGCTCACCCGACAGATCTAATGAAAAACTGTTTTTT. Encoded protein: CASSPDRSNEKLFF.

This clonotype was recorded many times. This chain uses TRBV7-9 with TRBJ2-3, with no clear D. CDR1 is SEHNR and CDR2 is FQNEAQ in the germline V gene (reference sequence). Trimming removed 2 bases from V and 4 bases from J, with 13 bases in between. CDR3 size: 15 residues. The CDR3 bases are TGTGCCAGCAGCTTAAGCCGGAGTGGAGCAGATACGCAGTATTTT. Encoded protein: CASSLSRSGADTQYF.

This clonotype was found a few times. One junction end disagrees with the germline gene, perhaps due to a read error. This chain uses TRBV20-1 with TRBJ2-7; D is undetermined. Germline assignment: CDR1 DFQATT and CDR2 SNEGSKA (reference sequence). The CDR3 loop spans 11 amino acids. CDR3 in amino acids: CSTRHMDEQYF. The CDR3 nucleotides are TGTAGTACTCGACATATGGACGAGCAGTACTTC.

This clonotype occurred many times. The CDR3 protein is CATSDPEGFGAFF. For the CDR3, the DNA is TGTGCCACCAGTGACCCGGAGGGGTTCGGAGCTTTCTTT. This rearrangement joins TRBV24-1 to TRBJ1-1; possibly TRBD1 for D (5 bases). The CDR3 has 13 amino acids. V was clipped by 4 bases and J by 10 bases, with 15 bases between them. The V gene's germline CDR1 is KGHDR and CDR2 SFDVKD.